Each of the 12 T cell receptor beta chains below was sequenced from the same sample in a study of T cells after yellow fever vaccination. In TCRdb, the 5' RACE reads were re-called with MiXCR into one record per CDR3 protein. The table records about 320,000 distinct CDR3 sequences, about 10% of them present only once. This material consisted of CD4+ T cells sorted from PBMCs, taken 45 days after the yellow fever booster vaccination. The receptors originated from a man aged 18 to 30 who received the YFV17D yellow fever vaccine.

This clonotype has a handful of counts. This chain joins TRBV4-3 and TRBJ1-2; maybe TRBD1 (5 bases). The length of the CDR3 is 16 residues. V lost 0 bases to trimming and J lost 5 bases, with 16 bases between them. CDR1 and CDR2 (germline): LGHNA, YSLEER. The CDR3 protein is CASSQEGRRVPYGYTF. The CDR3 DNA follows: TGCGCCAGCAGCCAAGAAGGACGCAGGGTTCCTTATGGCTACACCTTC.

Only a few counts were recorded for this clonotype. The chain carries TRBV4-1 and TRBJ2-4, with 9 positions matching TRBD1. The CDR3 sequence is 16 residues long. Germline V gene lookup returns CDR1 MGHRA and CDR2 YSYEKL. V lost 4 bases and J lost 2; bases outside the gene matches: 6. CDR3 residues: CASSLGTGWTKNIQYF. CDR3 DNA: TGCGCCAGCAGCCTTGGGACAGGGTGGACCAAAAACATTCAGTACTTC.

This clonotype was counted a few times. J is TRBJ2-7 and V is TRBV5-1; the D gene is possibly TRBD2 (6 bases). V was cut by 0 bases and J by 3 bases, with 10 bases left in between. This CDR3 is built from 14 residues. Germline V gene data show CDR1 as SGHRS and CDR2 as YFSETQ. CDR3 DNA: TGCGCCAGCAGCTTGGGGGGGGACTTCTACGAGCAGTACTTC. As protein: CASSLGGDFYEQYF.

The chain employs TRBV6-1 and TRBJ2-3; 7 bases are a match to TRBD1. Germline loops: CDR1 MNHNS, CDR2 SASEGT. The V gene end was trimmed by 2 bases and the J gene end by 6 bases; junction bases not matched to a gene: 5. CDR3 length: 14 amino acids. CDR3 amino acids: CASSELQGSDTQYF. The DNA of the CDR3 is TGTGCCAGCAGTGAATTACAGGGGTCGGATACGCAGTATTTT.

As concerns this clonotype: A read error may account for a junction end that differs from germline. The rearrangement joins TRBV19 to TRBJ1-6, with 11 bases aligning to TRBD1. CDR1 LNHDA and CDR2 SQIVND come from the germline V gene (reference sequence). This CDR3 contains 16 residues. The CDR3 nucleotides read TGTGCCAGTAGTTTAGACCGGGACAGGGGGATTTCACCCCTCCACTTT. It yields the protein CASSLDRDRGISPLHF. The full variable domain, rest sourced from reference TRBV19 and TRBJ1-6, is DGGITQSPKYLFRKEGQNVTLSCEQNLNHDAMYWYRQDPGQGLRLIYYSQIVNDFQKGDIAEGYSVSREKKESFPLTVTSAQKNPTAFYLCASSLDRDRGISPLHFGNGTRLTVT.

This chain connects TRBV5-1 to TRBJ2-1; possible D gene TRBD2, 5 bases. The CDR3 runs to 12 residues. Trimming shortened V by 4 bases and J by 8 bases, and 10 bases separated the two germline ends. Germline CDR1 SGHRS, CDR2 YFSETQ. The CDR3 DNA is TGCGCCAGCAGCGTACTAGGCCATGAGCAGTTCTTC. It translates to CASSVLGHEQFF. Full variable domain (rest looked up from reference TRBV5-1 and TRBJ2-1): KAGVTQTPRYLIKTRGQQVTLSCSPISGHRSVSWYQQTPGQGLQFLFEYFSETQRNKGNFPGRFSGRQFSNSRSEMNVSTLELGDSALYLCASSVLGHEQFFGPGTRLTVL.

This sequence joins TRBV7-8 and TRBJ1-2; a weak D match, TRBD1 (5 bases). The length of the CDR3 is 14 residues. Germline CDR1 reads SGHVS; CDR2 reads FQNEAQ. The V and J ends lost 4 bases and 7 bases respectively, with 16 bases between them. The CDR3 sequence: CASSSWGEVFGYTF. In nucleotides, the CDR3 is TGTGCCAGCAGCTCGTGGGGGGAAGTTTTTGGCTACACCTTC.

This clonotype turned up a few times. The chain has TRBV25-1 and TRBJ1-2, with D possibly TRBD1 on 6 matching bases. The V gene lost 3 bases and the J gene lost 6 bases, with 11 bases spanning the gap. This CDR3 region has 13 residues. Germline V gives CDR1 MGHDK, CDR2 SYGVNS. As DNA, the CDR3 is TGTGCCAGCAGTGATAGGAACAGGGATGGCTACACCTTC. This gives the protein CASSDRNRDGYTF.

The chain carries TRBV23-1 and TRBJ2-7; 7 nucleotides line up with TRBD1. TRBV23-1 is assigned to the ORF class and has an uncertain function. Unmatched junction bases numbered 16, after V lost 4 bases and J lost 1 base. This CDR3 region has 18 residues. CDR3 bases: TGCGCCAGCAGTCTCCCGCCCCGACAGGGACGAATATCCTACGAGCAGTACGTC. It translates to CASSLPPRQGRISYEQYV.

The genes are TRBV19 and TRBJ1-1, with 9 positions matching TRBD1. V dropped 6 bases and J dropped 3; count of bases not matched to a gene: 8. Per germline, CDR1 LNHDA and CDR2 SQIVND (reference sequence). This CDR3 contains 15 residues. The CDR3 coding sequence is TGTGCCAGTAGCATTCCCGGGACAGGGTACACTGAAGCTTTCTTT. Its protein is CASSIPGTGYTEAFF.

This clonotype was seen many times. The V call is TRBV5-1, the J call TRBJ2-1; D is possibly TRBD2 (5 bases). V shed 3 bases and J shed 9 bases, with 13 bases lying between them. CDR1 and CDR2 from the germline V gene are SGHRS and YFSETQ. This CDR3 has 13 amino acids. The CDR3 DNA is TGCGCCAGCAGCTCCCTAGGAAGCGGTGAGCAGTTCTTC. Its protein is CASSSLGSGEQFF.

CDR3 coding DNA: TGTGCTAGTGGTTTGGAATTATTGGGCAGGGGCGCGCAGTATTTT. Residues: CASGLELLGRGAQYF. The rearrangement links TRBV12-5 to TRBJ2-3; tentative D call: TRBD1 (6 bases). From germline, CDR1 is LGHNT and CDR2 FRNRAP. This CDR3 has 15 amino acids. Between the trimmed V and J ends, which lost 1 base and 10 bases, there was a span of 18 bases.